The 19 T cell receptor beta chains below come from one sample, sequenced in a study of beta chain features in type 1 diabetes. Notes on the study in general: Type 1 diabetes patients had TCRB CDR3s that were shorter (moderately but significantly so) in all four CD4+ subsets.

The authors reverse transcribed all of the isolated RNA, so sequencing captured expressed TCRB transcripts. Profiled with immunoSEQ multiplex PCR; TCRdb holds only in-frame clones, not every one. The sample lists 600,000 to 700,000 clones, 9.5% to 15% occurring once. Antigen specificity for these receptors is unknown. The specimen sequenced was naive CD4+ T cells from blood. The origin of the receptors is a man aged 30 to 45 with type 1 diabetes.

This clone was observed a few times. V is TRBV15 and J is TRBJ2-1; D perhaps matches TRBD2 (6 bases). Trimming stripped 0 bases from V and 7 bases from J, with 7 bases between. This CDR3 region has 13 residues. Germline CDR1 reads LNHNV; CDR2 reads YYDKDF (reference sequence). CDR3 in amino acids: CATSRDRGNEQFF. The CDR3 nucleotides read TGTGCCACCAGCAGAGACCGGGGGAATGAGCAGTTCTTC.

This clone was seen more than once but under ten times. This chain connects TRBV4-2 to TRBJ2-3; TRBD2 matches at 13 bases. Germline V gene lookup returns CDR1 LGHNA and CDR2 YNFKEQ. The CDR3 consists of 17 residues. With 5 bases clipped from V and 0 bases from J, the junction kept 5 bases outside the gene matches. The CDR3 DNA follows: TGTGCCAGCAGCGGGACTAGCGGGGCCTCTAGCACAGATACGCAGTATTTT. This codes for CASSGTSGASSTDTQYF.

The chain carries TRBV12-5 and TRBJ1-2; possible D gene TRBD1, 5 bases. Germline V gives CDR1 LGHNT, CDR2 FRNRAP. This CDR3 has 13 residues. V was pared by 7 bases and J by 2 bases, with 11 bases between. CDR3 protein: CASVAGQNYGYTF. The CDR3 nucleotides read TGTGCTAGTGTCGCTGGACAAAACTATGGCTACACCTTC.

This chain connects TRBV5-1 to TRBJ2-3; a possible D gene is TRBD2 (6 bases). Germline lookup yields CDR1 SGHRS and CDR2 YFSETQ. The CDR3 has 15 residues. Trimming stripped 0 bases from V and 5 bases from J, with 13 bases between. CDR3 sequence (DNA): TGCGCCAGCAGCTTGGGTCGGGGGTTCGAAGATACGCAGTATTTT. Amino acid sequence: CASSLGRGFEDTQYF.

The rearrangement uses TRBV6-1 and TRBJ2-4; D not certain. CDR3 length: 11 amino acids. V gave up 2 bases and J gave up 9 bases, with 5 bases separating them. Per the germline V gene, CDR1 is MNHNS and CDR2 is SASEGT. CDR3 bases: TGTGCCAGCAGTGAACTTGGCATTCAGTACTTC. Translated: CASSELGIQYF.

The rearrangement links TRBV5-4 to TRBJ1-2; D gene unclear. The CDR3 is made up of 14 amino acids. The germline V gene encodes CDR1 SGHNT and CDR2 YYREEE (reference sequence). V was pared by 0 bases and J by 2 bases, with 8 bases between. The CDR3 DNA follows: TGTGCCAGCAGCTTGGATGGCAGAAACTATGGCTACACCTTC. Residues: CASSLDGRNYGYTF.

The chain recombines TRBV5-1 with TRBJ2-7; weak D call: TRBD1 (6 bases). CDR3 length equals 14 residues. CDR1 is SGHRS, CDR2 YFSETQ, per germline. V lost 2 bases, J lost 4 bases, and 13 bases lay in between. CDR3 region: CASSLGTSVYEQYF. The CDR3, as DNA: TGCGCCAGCAGCTTAGGGACATCGGTTTACGAGCAGTACTTC.

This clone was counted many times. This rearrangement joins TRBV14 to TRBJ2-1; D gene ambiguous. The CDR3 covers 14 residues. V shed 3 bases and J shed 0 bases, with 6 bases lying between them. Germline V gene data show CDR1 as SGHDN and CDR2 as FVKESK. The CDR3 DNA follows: TGTGCCAGCAGCCAGGGTAGCTCCTACAATGAGCAGTTCTTC. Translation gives CASSQGSSYNEQFF.

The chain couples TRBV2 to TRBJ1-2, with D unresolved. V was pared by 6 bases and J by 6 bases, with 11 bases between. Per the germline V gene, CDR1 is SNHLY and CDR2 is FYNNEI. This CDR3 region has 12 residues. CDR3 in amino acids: CASRPQTDGYTF. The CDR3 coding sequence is TGTGCCAGCAGGCCCCAAACAGATGGCTACACCTTC.

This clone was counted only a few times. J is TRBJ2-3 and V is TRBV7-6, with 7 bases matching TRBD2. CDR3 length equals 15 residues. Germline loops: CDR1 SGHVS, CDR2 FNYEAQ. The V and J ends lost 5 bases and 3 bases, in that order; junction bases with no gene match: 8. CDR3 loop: CASSAHPGGTDTQYF. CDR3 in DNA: TGTGCCAGCAGCGCCCACCCGGGGGGAACAGATACGCAGTATTTT. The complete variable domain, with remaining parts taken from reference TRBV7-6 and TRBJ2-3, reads GAGVSQSPRYKVTKRGQDVALRCDPISGHVSLYWYRQALGQGPEFLTYFNYEAQQDKSGLPNDRFSAERPEGSISTLTIQRTEQRDSAMYRCASSAHPGGTDTQYFGPGTRLTVL.

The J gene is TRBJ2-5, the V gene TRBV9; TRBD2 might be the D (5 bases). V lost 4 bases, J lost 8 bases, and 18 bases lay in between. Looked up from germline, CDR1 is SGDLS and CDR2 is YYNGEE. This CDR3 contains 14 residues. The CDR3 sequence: CASSPAGSLRTQYF. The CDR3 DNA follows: TGTGCCAGCAGCCCGGCGGGCAGCCTCCGCACCCAGTACTTC.

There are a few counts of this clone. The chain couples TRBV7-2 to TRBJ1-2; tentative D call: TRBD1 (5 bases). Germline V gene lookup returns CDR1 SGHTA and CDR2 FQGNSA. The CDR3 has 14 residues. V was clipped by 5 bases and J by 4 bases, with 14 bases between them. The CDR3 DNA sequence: TGTGCCAGCAGCGAATACGGGACCTTCTATGGCTACACCTTC. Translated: CASSEYGTFYGYTF.

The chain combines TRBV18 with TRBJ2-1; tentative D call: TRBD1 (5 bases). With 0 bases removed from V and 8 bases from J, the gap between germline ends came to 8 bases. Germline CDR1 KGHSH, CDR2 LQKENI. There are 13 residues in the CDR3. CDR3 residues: CASSPPGVHEQFF. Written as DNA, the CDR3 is TGTGCCAGCTCACCACCAGGGGTCCATGAGCAGTTCTTC. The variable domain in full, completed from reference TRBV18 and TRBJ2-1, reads NAGVMQNPRHLVRRRGQEARLRCSPMKGHSHVYWYRQLPEEGLKFMVYLQKENIIDESGMPKERFSAEFPKEGPSILRIQQVVRGDSAAYFCASSPPGVHEQFFGPGTRLTVL.

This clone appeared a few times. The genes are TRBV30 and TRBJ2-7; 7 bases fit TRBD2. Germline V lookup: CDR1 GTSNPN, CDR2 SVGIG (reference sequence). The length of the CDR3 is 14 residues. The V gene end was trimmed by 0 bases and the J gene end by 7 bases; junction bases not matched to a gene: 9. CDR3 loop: CAWSVMAGVLEQYF. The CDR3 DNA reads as TGTGCCTGGAGTGTAATGGCGGGGGTGTTAGAGCAGTACTTC.

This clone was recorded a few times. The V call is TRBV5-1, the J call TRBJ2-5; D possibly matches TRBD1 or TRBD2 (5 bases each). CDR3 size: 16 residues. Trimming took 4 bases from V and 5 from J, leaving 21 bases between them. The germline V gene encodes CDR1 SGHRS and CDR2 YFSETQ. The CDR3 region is CASSRSGTAHGETQYF. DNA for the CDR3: TGCGCCAGCAGCCGTTCCGGGACGGCGCATGGGGAGACCCAGTACTTC.

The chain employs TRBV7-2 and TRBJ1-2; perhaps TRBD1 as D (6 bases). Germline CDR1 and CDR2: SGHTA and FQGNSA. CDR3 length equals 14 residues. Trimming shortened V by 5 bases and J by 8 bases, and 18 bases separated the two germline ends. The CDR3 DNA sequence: TGTGCCAGCAGCGGACCCCTGGGGGGCTTAGGCTACACCTTC. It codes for CASSGPLGGLGYTF.

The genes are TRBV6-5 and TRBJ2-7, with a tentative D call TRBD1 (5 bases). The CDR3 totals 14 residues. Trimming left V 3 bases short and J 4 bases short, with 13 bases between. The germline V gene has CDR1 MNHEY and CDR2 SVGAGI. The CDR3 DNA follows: TGTGCCAGCAGTTATTTATCAGGGCGGTACGAGCAGTACTTC. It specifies CASSYLSGRYEQYF.

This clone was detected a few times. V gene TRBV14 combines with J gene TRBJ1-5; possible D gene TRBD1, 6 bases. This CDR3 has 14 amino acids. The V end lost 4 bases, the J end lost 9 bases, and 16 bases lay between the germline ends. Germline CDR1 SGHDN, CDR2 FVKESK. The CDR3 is CASSPWGAAGPQHF. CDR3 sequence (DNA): TGTGCCAGCAGCCCATGGGGGGCTGCGGGGCCCCAGCATTTT. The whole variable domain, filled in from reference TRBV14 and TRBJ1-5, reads EAGVTQFPSHSVIEKGQTVTLRCDPISGHDNLYWYRRVMGKEIKFLLHFVKESKQDESGMPNNRFLAERTGGTYSTLKVQPAELEDSGVYFCASSPWGAAGPQHFGDGTRLSIL.

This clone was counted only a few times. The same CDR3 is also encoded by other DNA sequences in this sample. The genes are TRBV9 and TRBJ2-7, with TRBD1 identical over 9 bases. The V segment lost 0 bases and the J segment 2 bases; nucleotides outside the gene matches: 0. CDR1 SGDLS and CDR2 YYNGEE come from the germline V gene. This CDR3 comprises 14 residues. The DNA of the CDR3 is TGTGCCAGCAGCGTAGGACAGGGGGCCTACGAGCAGTACTTC. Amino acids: CASSVGQGAYEQYF.